This note documents a single TCR beta chain sequence. The CDR3 has 14 amino acids. The ends were cut back, 0 bases at V and 4 bases at J, with 9 bases in the middle. Per germline, CDR1 SGHTA and CDR2 FQGNSA. This sample was taken from a study of T cell responses to AZD1222 COVID-19 vaccine. The method was immunoSEQ multiplex PCR; TCRdb's version includes in-frame clones alone and lacks a portion of them. The sample lists 150,000 or so clones; about nine tenths were seen once. The chain couples TRBV7-2 to TRBJ1-2, with D unclear. The receptor was derived from an adult who received the AZD1222 COVID-19 vaccine. Specimen: peripheral blood, collected 28 days after the second AZD1222 dose. The CDR3 coding sequence is TGTGCCAGCAGCTTAGCGCCGGGGATCTATGGCTACACCTTC. Encoded protein: CASSLAPGIYGYTF.